Listed below are T cell receptor beta chains from one sample, sequenced in a study of blood T cell repertoires in COVID-19. Some clones are missing from TCRdb's copy, which holds only in-frame ones; the method was immunoSEQ multiplex PCR. The sample has 55,000 to 70,000 clones; roughly 90% are singletons. Specimen: peripheral blood. The source is a man aged 35 to 55 with COVID-19, enrolled during active disease. The CDR3 runs from the conserved cysteine through the conserved F or W. Each record gives: V gene, J gene, D gene, CDR3 protein, CDR3 DNA. A D gene is named only where the DNA matches it firmly.

TRBV7-9	TRBJ2-6	NA	CASSSFGEQTGANVLTF	TGTGCCAGCAGTAGTTTCGGCGAACAGACTGGGGCCAACGTCCTGACTTTC
TRBV19	TRBJ2-2	TRBD2	CASSIGLATGELFF	TGTGCCAGTAGTATTGGACTAGCCACCGGGGAGCTGTTTTTT
TRBV28	TRBJ2-3	TRBD1	CASSGRTGVDTQYF	TGTGCCAGCAGTGGACGGACAGGGGTAGATACGCAGTATTTT
TRBV5-1	TRBJ2-3	TRBD1	CASRPTGTGSTDTQYF	TGCGCCAGCAGGCCGACCGGGACAGGGTCCACAGATACGCAGTATTTT
TRBV5-1	TRBJ2-3	TRBD2	CASSLDSGEADTQYF	TGCGCCAGCAGCTTGGATAGCGGGGAGGCAGATACGCAGTATTTT
TRBV2	TRBJ2-2	NA	CASSSPVANTGELFF	TGTGCCAGCAGTAGCCCGGTCGCGAACACCGGGGAGCTGTTTTTT
TRBV14	TRBJ1-2	TRBD1	CASSRPGTGFGYTF	TGTGCCAGCAGCCGTCCCGGGACAGGGTTTGGCTACACCTTC
TRBV11-1	TRBJ2-3	NA	CASSPSTVTDTQYF	TGTGCCAGCAGCCCTTCGACAGTCACAGATACGCAGTATTTT
TRBV5-4	TRBJ2-6	NA	CASSPGTPRSGANVLTF	TGTGCCAGCAGCCCTGGGACACCACGCTCTGGGGCCAACGTCCTGACTTTC
TRBV6-1	TRBJ1-1	NA	CASSDSGGTEAFF	TGTGCCAGCAGTGATTCGGGAGGGACTGAAGCTTTCTTT